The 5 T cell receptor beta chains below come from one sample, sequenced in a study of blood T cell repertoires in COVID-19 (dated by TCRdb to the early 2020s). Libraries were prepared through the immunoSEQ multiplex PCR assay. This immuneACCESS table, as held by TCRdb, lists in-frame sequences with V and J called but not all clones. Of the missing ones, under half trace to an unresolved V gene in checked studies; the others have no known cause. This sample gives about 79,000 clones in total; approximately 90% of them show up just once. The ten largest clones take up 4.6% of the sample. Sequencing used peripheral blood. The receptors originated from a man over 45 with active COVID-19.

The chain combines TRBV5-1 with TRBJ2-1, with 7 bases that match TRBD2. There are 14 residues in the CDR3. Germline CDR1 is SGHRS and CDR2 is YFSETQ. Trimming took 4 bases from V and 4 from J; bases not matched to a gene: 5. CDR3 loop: CASSPGGGYNEQFF. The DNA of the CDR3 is TGCGCCAGCAGCCCGGGCGGGGGTTACAATGAGCAGTTCTTC. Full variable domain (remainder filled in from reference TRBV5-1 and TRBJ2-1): KAGVTQTPRYLIKTRGQQVTLSCSPISGHRSVSWYQQTPGQGLQFLFEYFSETQRNKGNFPGRFSGRQFSNSRSEMNVSTLELGDSALYLCASSPGGGYNEQFFGPGTRLTVL.

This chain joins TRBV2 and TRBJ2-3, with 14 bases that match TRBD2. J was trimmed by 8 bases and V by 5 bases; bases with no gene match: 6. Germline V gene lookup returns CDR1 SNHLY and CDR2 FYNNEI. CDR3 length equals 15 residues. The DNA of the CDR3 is TGTGCCAGCAGTCCCGGACTAGCGGGAGGAGGTACGCAGTATTTT. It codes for CASSPGLAGGGTQYF.

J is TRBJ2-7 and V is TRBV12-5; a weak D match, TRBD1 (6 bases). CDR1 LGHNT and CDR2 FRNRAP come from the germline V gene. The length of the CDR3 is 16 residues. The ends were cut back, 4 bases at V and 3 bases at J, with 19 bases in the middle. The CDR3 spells CASGSPSGTSVYEQYF. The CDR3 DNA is TGTGCTAGTGGTTCCCCCTCCGGGACAAGCGTCTACGAGCAGTACTTC.

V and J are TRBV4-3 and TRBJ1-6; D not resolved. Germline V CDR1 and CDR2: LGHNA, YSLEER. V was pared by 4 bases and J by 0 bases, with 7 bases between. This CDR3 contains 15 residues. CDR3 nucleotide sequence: TGCGCCAGCAGCCCCAGACACTCCTATAATTCACCCCTCCACTTT. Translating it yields CASSPRHSYNSPLHF.

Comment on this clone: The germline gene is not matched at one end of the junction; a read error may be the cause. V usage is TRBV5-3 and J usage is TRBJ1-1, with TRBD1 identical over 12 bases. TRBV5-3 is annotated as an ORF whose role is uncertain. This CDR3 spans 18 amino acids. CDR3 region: CARSTFRDRGQGNAEAFF. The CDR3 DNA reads TGTGCCAGAAGCACCTTCCGGGACAGGGGGCAGGGGAACGCTGAAGCTTTCTTT.